This entry features one TCR beta chain sequence. This clone occurred once. There is no known antigen for this receptor. One end of the junction is discordant with germline, which a read error may explain. In total, around 600 healthy bone marrow donors made up the cohort. At the time of sampling, every cohort member was nominally healthy, though immune exposures that went unrecorded were likely present. The donor tested CMV seronegative, placing the donor among the 350 or so seronegative members of the cohort. Each donor provided a peripheral blood sample, and peripheral blood mononuclear cells were used for TCR beta sequencing. The Qiagen DNeasy Blood Extraction Kit was used to extract genomic DNA from the blood cell samples. Receptors were amplified or captured by the immunoSEQ multiplex PCR assay. For the multiplex PCR, a mixture combining 60 forward primers for TCR Vbeta segments and 13 reverse primers for TCR Jbeta segments was used. The CDR3 region of rearranged TCR beta genes was amplified from genomic DNA with a multiplex PCR assay. The amplified TCR beta libraries were sequenced on the Illumina HiSeq System as 87-base-pair reads. Per the source publication's procedure: Across the 670 or so repertoires, a later analysis counted tens of millions of unique TCR beta chains, around 11 million of which were shared by at least two donors. To remove PCR and sequencing errors, raw reads were error-corrected and collapsed into unique sequences using a nearest-neighbor algorithm that merged closely related sequences. Alignment of CDR3 sequences to IMGT reference sequences was used to assign V, D and J gene segments. For a sequence to be retained, a match of at least six nucleotides to both a V gene segment and a J gene segment was required. A rearrangement was called productive if the CDR3 had no stop codons and remained in frame with V and J, and every other rearrangement was called non-productive. CDR3 was defined according to IMGT convention as the region running from the second conserved V-encoded cysteine to the conserved J-encoded phenylalanine. The earlier analysis of about 610 of the donors excluded sequences that lacked an unambiguous match to a single V gene segment. In an earlier analysis of around 600 of the donors, V segments were called functional above 56.7% productive rearrangements and were called segregating when the between-donor standard deviation exceeded 5%. A statistical classification framework was built to diagnose cytomegalovirus status from the catalog of TCR beta chain sequences. In a later analysis, V and J genes were assigned by comparing TCR nucleotide sequences against IMGT/GENE-DB human TR gene sequences. Using the TCRdist pipeline, a later analysis assigned CDR3 sequences along with most-parsimonious VDJ recombination scenarios. A later analysis defined each TCR beta chain by its CDR3 amino acid sequence plus V-gene family, and excluded reads lacking a unique V-gene family. A later analysis removed 592 highly shared, low-generation-probability nucleotide sequences to deal with suspected cross-contamination and a sequencing artifact. For each public chain, a later analysis derived a clonal expansion index from normalized ranks of inferred template counts within each repertoire. A later analysis computed generation probabilities with a VDJ recombination model fitted to out-of-frame rearrangements, and checked the results against IGoR. Hypergeometric tests were used in a later analysis to score TCR-TCR, TCR-HLA and TCR-CMV co-occurrence, with a repertoire-size bias correction applied to the TCR pairs. False discovery rates were estimated in a later analysis by permuting HLA or CMV assignments 20 times. In a later analysis, co-occurring TCRs were grouped using DBSCAN, and TCRdist sequence similarity was added for clustering within HLA-allele-positive subsets. For co-occurrence clustering, repertoires with fewer than 30,000 or more than 120,000 public chains were excluded, along with roughly 5 repertoires with anomalous nucleotide sharing. Held by TCRdb, this immuneACCESS table contains in-frame sequences only and omits some clones. Under half of the omission traces to an unresolved V gene where checked; the cause of the rest is unknown. The DNA gave D and trimming, while V, J and clone size come from that table. The sample table shows fewer than 90,000 clones, and over 60% are seen once. The top ten clonotypes cover 6% of the sample.

This record comes from a study of cytomegalovirus exposure and HLA in healthy donors (dated by TCRdb to about 2017). Regarding the complete study: An earlier analysis of some 600 of the donors reported approximately 300 Gb of sequence data and 117 million unique TCR beta sequences obtained from some 170 million T cells. Roughly 320 gigabases of sequencing data and tens of millions of unique TCR sequences made up an early release that covered roughly 670 HLA-typed donors. Among the roughly 400 genotyped donors, approximately 81% belonged to the genetic ancestry cluster associated with self-reported Caucasian donors. The study was designed to test whether signatures of past pathogen exposure could be identified by cataloging public T cell receptors. The study profiled the T cell repertoires of hundreds of subjects by immunosequencing and related them to cytomegalovirus serostatus. Besides the first cohort of around 700 subjects, a separate validation cohort made up of 90 to 150 different subjects was used. High-throughput TCR immunosequencing, statistical association of individual TCRs with disease status, and machine learning were combined to predict cytomegalovirus infection status. A later analysis re-examined previously published TCR beta repertoires from just over 650 donors and added high-resolution HLA genotyping to investigate patterns of TCR occurrence. The later analysis used no new phenotypic data to find candidate immune exposures, relying instead on TCR beta sequences and their occurrence across donors. To decide whether each TCR beta V gene segment behaved as functional or pseudogenic, an earlier analysis of 587 of the donors relied on high-throughput TCR beta sequencing. Donor age, sex, ethnicity and CMV serostatus were collected together with the repertoire data. A later genetic analysis took genome-wide SNP genotypes for about 55% of the 666 donors and used that subset as a discovery cohort. Every repertoire in the discovery cohort had been generated on one and the same sequencing platform. Both class I and class II loci were covered by HLA typing, at four-digit resolution. The number of typed donors differed by locus: about 620-630 for A, B, C, DRB1 and DQB1; 500 to 550 for DQA1; 600 to 610 for DPA1; and around 470 for DPB1. Four or five DR-DQ haplotypes were handled as single units for association and clustering because linkage in the cohort was strong. On average, roughly 200,000 unique TCR beta nucleotide sequences were sequenced per donor among 350 to 400 genotyped donors of the cohort, with roughly 18% of those sequences being non-productive. On the study overall, not on this receptor specifically: In the study, 164 TCR beta chains were listed as associated with cytomegalovirus. In vitro tests confirmed that a few of the cytomegalovirus-associated TCR beta chains recognize cytomegalovirus antigens. The authors suggested that the approach could potentially be extended to other disease states and immunological phenotypes. A further reported finding was that TCR beta sequences accurately predicted the HLA-A and HLA-B alleles for most subjects in the first cohort. Compared with equally common non-associated chains, HLA-associated TCR beta chains in a later analysis were more clonally expanded and had lower generation probabilities. An earlier analysis of around 540 of the donors showed that most TCR beta V segments appeared in productive rearrangements either about 87% or about 30% of the time, which broadly matched IMGT annotations. Correlated functional status among segregating V segments might reflect linkage disequilibrium, but an unknown experimental factor could not be ruled out. The classifier was reported to diagnose cytomegalovirus status with high specificity and sensitivity in both the original cohort and the validation cohort. A cluster of highly shared sequence variants was judged likely to represent a technical artifact of the sequencing pipeline. According to a later analysis, most CMV-associated TCR beta chains appeared to be HLA-restricted, and the HLA associations seemed to be driven largely by CMV exposure. In a later genetic analysis, a missense DCLRE1C variant was associated with V-gene and J-gene trimming of TCR beta chains, and the association was replicated in an independent cohort. Presence/absence analyses assumed roughly uniform sequencing depth across donors, an assumption that may not hold. Some IMGT-functional V segments, including TRBV6-2 and TRBV6-3, could not be told apart with the 87-base-pair reads, so those segments were excluded. Several of the top co-occurrence clusters appeared to be linked to parvovirus B19, influenza, CMV and Epstein-Barr virus, according to a later analysis. While some public TCRs were present in many individuals, most TCR sequences turned up only very rarely across donors. CMV serostatus was the only immune exposure information available for the cohort. Because some donors lacked HLA typing at each locus, the association tests relied only on the typed subset. According to a later analysis, TCR association rates differed among HLA loci, with DRB1 alleles showing the most associated TCRs and HLA-C alleles showing the fewest. Compared with the 666-donor mean, donors in an Asian-associated ancestry cluster had fewer N-insertions in productive TCRs, according to a later genetic analysis. A later analysis associated about 17,000 TCR beta sequences with specific HLA alleles at a false discovery rate of 0.05. Assigning TCR associations to individual alleles was difficult when HLA alleles, especially DR and DQ, strongly co-occurred. Because counts were too low, roughly 17 rarely observed V segments, including chromosome 9 orphons, were left out of the earlier analysis of some 600 of the donors. In this cohort, only TCR beta chains were sequenced, and detectable features were limited by the absence of alpha or paired-chain data.

Measured from the cysteine to the phenylalanine, the CDR3 is 14 residues long. The entry retains the CDR3 DNA only, 42 bases that are in frame from base 1. CDR1 is given as SSHAT and CDR2 as FNYEAQ, both from the germline V gene (reference sequence). This TCR came from a female donor in good health and CMV-seronegative. The specimen sequenced was PBMCs. This chain is built from TRBV7-7 and TRBJ2-7; TRBD1 lines up with 7 middle nucleotides. CDR3 reads: CASSLRQGWGEQYF. The DNA reads as follows: TGTGCTAGCAGCTTACGACAGGGATGGGGCGAGCAGTACTTC.